A single sample gave rise to the 25 T cell receptor beta chains below, sequenced in a study of T cell responses to AZD1222 COVID-19 vaccine. Method: immunoSEQ multiplex PCR; TCRdb's copy keeps in-frame clones and lacks some. The sample shows about 140,000 clones, over 85% of them seen only once. This specimen was peripheral blood, taken on day 0 of MenACWY control vaccination. The receptors were gathered from an adult in good health.

V gene TRBV4-3 combines with J gene TRBJ2-3; D call uncertain. From germline, CDR1 is LGHNA and CDR2 YSLEER. This CDR3 has 13 residues. Trimming took 5 bases from V and 3 from J, leaving 9 bases between them. The CDR3 DNA follows: TGCGCCAGCAGCACCCGACAAACAGATACGCAGTATTTT. Amino acid sequence: CASSTRQTDTQYF.

As for this clone: The junction does not match germline at one end; this may be a read error. This rearrangement joins TRBV7-6 to TRBJ2-1; D gene ambiguous. CDR1 and CDR2 (germline): SGHVS, FNYEAQ. CDR3 length: 11 residues. CDR3 region: CASKSYDEQFF. In nucleotides, the CDR3 is TGTGCCAGCAAGAGCTACGATGAGCAGTTCTTC.

V gene TRBV10-3 combines with J gene TRBJ2-3; tentatively, D is TRBD1 (6 bases). The CDR3 is 14 amino acids. Per the germline V gene, CDR1 is ENHRY and CDR2 is SYGVKD. Trimming pared 6 bases from V and 4 bases from J, leaving 14 bases between. The DNA for the CDR3 is TGTGCCATCAGCACAGGGTTCTGGCCAGATACGCAGTATTTT. It codes for CAISTGFWPDTQYF.

The chain employs TRBV6-5 and TRBJ1-5; 7 positions match TRBD1. Germline CDR1 MNHEY, CDR2 SVGAGI. The V and J ends lost 6 bases and 5 bases, in that order; junction bases with no gene match: 10. The CDR3 is 15 residues long. CDR3 in amino acids: CASSLDREGDQPQHF. The CDR3 DNA reads as TGTGCCAGCAGCCTCGACAGGGAAGGGGATCAGCCCCAGCATTTT.

The chain is built from TRBV5-1 and TRBJ2-7; 8 positions match TRBD1. Losses at the gene ends were 4 bases for V and 5 bases for J; bases not matched to a gene: 5. The CDR3 contains 13 residues. Germline lookup yields CDR1 SGHRS and CDR2 YFSETQ. The CDR3, as DNA: TGCGCCAGCAGCCAGGGACAGGACGACGAGCAGTACTTC. Translated: CASSQGQDDEQYF. The full variable domain, completed using reference TRBV5-1 and TRBJ2-7, is KAGVTQTPRYLIKTRGQQVTLSCSPISGHRSVSWYQQTPGQGLQFLFEYFSETQRNKGNFPGRFSGRQFSNSRSEMNVSTLELGDSALYLCASSQGQDDEQYFGPGTRLTVT.

V is TRBV5-1 and J is TRBJ1-2; 7 nucleotides align to TRBD1. CDR3 length: 14 residues. The germline V gene encodes CDR1 SGHRS and CDR2 YFSETQ. V dropped 5 bases and J dropped 4; count of bases not matched to a gene: 8. CDR3 in amino acids: CASRFGDSLYGYTF. CDR3 coding DNA: TGCGCCAGCAGGTTCGGGGACAGCCTCTATGGCTACACCTTC.

The chain joins TRBV25-1 to TRBJ2-1; weak D call: TRBD1 (6 bases). The CDR3 extends over 14 amino acids. Germline assignment: CDR1 MGHDK and CDR2 SYGVNS. V was shortened by 4 bases and J by 2 bases, with 9 bases between the two germline ends. The CDR3 region has the DNA TGTGCCAGCAGTGGCCAGGGGCCCTACAATGAGCAGTTCTTC. Residues: CASSGQGPYNEQFF. The entire variable domain, with the rest obtained from reference TRBV25-1 and TRBJ2-1, is as follows: EADIYQTPRYLVIGTGKKITLECSQTMGHDKMYWYQQDPGMELHLIHYSYGVNSTEKGDLSSESTVSRIRTEHFPLTLESARPSHTSQYLCASSGQGPYNEQFFGPGTRLTVL.

CDR3 sequence: CASSLALAGVGEKLFF. The CDR3 DNA follows: TGTGCCAGCAGCTTAGCCTTGGCCGGCGTAGGTGAAAAACTGTTTTTT. The chain links TRBV7-2 to TRBJ1-4; no reliable D call. The V end was cut by 0 bases, the J end by 7 bases, with 15 bases between. Germline values: CDR1 SGHTA, CDR2 FQGNSA. CDR3 length: 16 residues.

This chain connects TRBV4-1 to TRBJ1-2, with D perhaps matching TRBD1 (5 bases). Per germline, CDR1 MGHRA and CDR2 YSYEKL. This CDR3 has 15 residues. V lost 5 bases and J 5 bases, leaving 18 bases between the germline ends. The CDR3 DNA follows: TGCGCCAGCAGCGAGGTAGGGACTGCTGATTATGGCTACACCTTC. As protein: CASSEVGTADYGYTF.

CDR3 loop: CASSTTGKQETQYF. The CDR3 bases are TGTGCCAGCAGTACGACAGGGAAGCAAGAGACCCAGTACTTC. The chain is built from TRBV6-5 and TRBJ2-5; 7 nucleotides agree with TRBD1. Trimming removed 5 bases from V and 2 bases from J; junction bases left unmatched: 5. In germline, CDR1 is MNHEY, CDR2 SVGAGI. The CDR3 runs 14 residues.

CDR3 amino acids: CAISRDGDYGYTF. CDR3 bases: TGTGCCATCTCCCGGGACGGAGACTATGGCTACACCTTC. The chain employs TRBV10-3 and TRBJ1-2, with D perhaps matching TRBD1 (5 bases). Germline CDR1 reads ENHRY; CDR2 reads SYGVKD. V dropped 8 bases and J dropped 3 bases, with 13 bases sitting between them. The CDR3 loop spans 13 amino acids.

The chain is built from TRBV6-5 and TRBJ2-7; D uncertain. The CDR3 runs 14 residues. Germline CDR1 is MNHEY and CDR2 is SVGAGI. V lost 2 bases to trimming and J lost 0 bases, with 8 bases between them. The CDR3 loop reads CASSYEGISYEQYF. The CDR3 region has the DNA TGTGCCAGCAGTTACGAAGGGATCTCCTACGAGCAGTACTTC.

The chain couples TRBV5-1 to TRBJ1-4; D is unclear. The CDR3 has 15 amino acids. Germline-derived CDR1 and CDR2 are SGHRS and YFSETQ. With 2 bases removed from V and 8 bases from J, the gap between germline ends came to 16 bases. CDR3 sequence: CASSFTPAFGEKLFF. For the CDR3, the DNA is TGCGCCAGCAGCTTTACACCTGCATTTGGAGAAAAACTGTTTTTT.

The rearrangement uses TRBV7-3 and TRBJ2-2; D unresolved. From germline, CDR1 is SGHTA and CDR2 FQGTGA. CDR3 length: 16 residues. V lost 2 bases to trimming and J lost 0 bases, with 10 bases between them. The CDR3: CASSLHQVANTGELFF. CDR3 in DNA: TGTGCCAGCAGCTTACATCAAGTCGCGAACACCGGGGAGCTGTTTTTT.

This chain joins TRBV6-6 and TRBJ1-2; perhaps TRBD1 as D (5 bases). There are 14 residues in the CDR3. Per germline, CDR1 MNHNY and CDR2 SVGAGI (reference sequence). Trimming left V 9 bases short and J 6 bases short, with 20 bases between. The CDR3 is CASCLAGSVNGYTF. The CDR3 nucleotides are TGTGCCAGTTGCCTGGCAGGGAGTGTAAATGGCTACACCTTC.

The rearrangement links TRBV7-3 to TRBJ2-2, with a tentative D call TRBD1 (6 bases). V gave up 1 base and J gave up 7 bases, with 13 bases separating them. The CDR3 loop spans 15 amino acids. From germline, CDR1 is SGHTA and CDR2 FQGTGA. CDR3 loop: CASSLIGGAGGELFF. In DNA form, the CDR3 reads TGTGCCAGCAGCTTAATTGGGGGCGCGGGCGGGGAGCTGTTTTTT.

This clone was observed a single time. The rearrangement uses TRBV30 and TRBJ1-5; 9 bases are shared with TRBD1. CDR1 and CDR2 (germline): GTSNPN, SVGIG (reference sequence). The CDR3 spans 14 residues. V dropped 2 bases and J dropped 2; count of bases not matched to a gene: 1. The CDR3 is CAWSWTGGNQPQHF. In nucleotides, the CDR3 is TGTGCCTGGAGTTGGACAGGGGGCAATCAGCCCCAGCATTTT.

This chain connects TRBV9 to TRBJ2-7, with a possible D match to TRBD1 (5 bases). Germline CDR1 SGDLS, CDR2 YYNGEE. V lost 4 bases, J lost 4 bases, and 21 bases lay in between. This CDR3 has 16 amino acids. The CDR3 reads CASSPSPGHAGYEQYF. The CDR3 DNA follows: TGTGCCAGCAGCCCCAGCCCCGGACATGCTGGATACGAGCAGTACTTC.

This clone was found a few times. This rearrangement joins TRBV6-5 to TRBJ1-2; the match to TRBD1 covers 7 bases. Germline V gene lookup returns CDR1 MNHEY and CDR2 SVGAGI. The CDR3 has 15 residues. The V gene end was trimmed by 6 bases and the J gene end by 4 bases; junction bases not matched to a gene: 11. The CDR3 is CASSNLGQLSYGYTF. The CDR3 bases are TGTGCCAGCAGCAACCTGGGACAGCTTAGCTATGGCTACACCTTC.

The gene calls are TRBV4-3 and TRBJ1-2; D may be TRBD1 (5 bases). This CDR3 has 15 residues. Trimming took off 2 bases at V and 1 base at J, with 11 bases between the two ends. Germline CDR1 reads LGHNA; CDR2 reads YSLEER. This chain's CDR3 is CASSQTTAINYGYTF. The CDR3 DNA is TGCGCCAGCAGCCAAACGACAGCGATTAACTATGGCTACACCTTC.

This chain uses TRBV7-9 with TRBJ2-6, with D tentatively TRBD2 (6 bases). Germline CDR1 SEHNR, CDR2 FQNEAQ (reference sequence). This CDR3 comprises 16 residues. V dropped 3 bases and J dropped 3 bases, with 12 bases sitting between them. The CDR3: CASSFSQGGGANVLTF. The DNA of the CDR3 is TGTGCCAGCAGCTTTTCTCAGGGAGGTGGGGCCAACGTCCTGACTTTC. Based on the CDR3 plus reference TRBV7-9 and TRBJ2-6, the full variable domain is DTGVSQNPRHKITKRGQNVTFRCDPISEHNRLYWYRQTLGQGPEFLTYFQNEAQLEKSRLLSDRFSAERPKGSFSTLEIQRTEQGDSAMYLCASSFSQGGGANVLTFGAGSRLTVL.

V is TRBV7-9 and J is TRBJ1-2, with unresolved D. CDR3 length: 12 residues. Germline assignment: CDR1 SEHNR and CDR2 FQNEAQ (reference sequence). V gave up 6 bases and J gave up 5 bases, with 10 bases separating them. The CDR3 spells CASSLRSYGYTF. The CDR3 bases are TGTGCCAGCAGTTTAAGGAGTTATGGCTACACCTTC.

CDR3 DNA sequence: TGCGCCAGCAGCAACCGGACTAGTAGTCCCGGGGAGCTGTTTTTT. This codes for CASSNRTSSPGELFF. This rearrangement joins TRBV5-1 to TRBJ2-2; TRBD2 aligns across 7 bases. After removal of 4 bases from V and 6 bases from J, the junction contained 9 bases not matched to a gene. CDR1 and CDR2 (germline): SGHRS, YFSETQ. The CDR3 runs to 15 residues.

This chain connects TRBV6-2 or TRBV6-3 to TRBJ2-7; TRBD2 might be the D (5 bases). The CDR3 extends over 15 amino acids. V was trimmed by 2 bases and J by 1 base, leaving 12 bases between them. Germline lookup yields CDR1 MNHEY and CDR2 SVGEGT. This CDR3 reads CASSYVGETSYEQYF. CDR3 bases: TGTGCCAGCAGTTACGTCGGGGAAACTTCCTACGAGCAGTACTTC.

V and J are TRBV5-1 and TRBJ2-3, with TRBD1 matching 7 bases. Germline assignment: CDR1 SGHRS and CDR2 YFSETQ. V was pared by 4 bases and J by 4 bases, with 12 bases of the junction left unmatched. The CDR3 consists of 16 residues. The CDR3 DNA reads TGCGCCAGCAGCCTCTCGCAGGGGGTGGGGCCAGATACGCAGTATTTT. It is translated as CASSLSQGVGPDTQYF.